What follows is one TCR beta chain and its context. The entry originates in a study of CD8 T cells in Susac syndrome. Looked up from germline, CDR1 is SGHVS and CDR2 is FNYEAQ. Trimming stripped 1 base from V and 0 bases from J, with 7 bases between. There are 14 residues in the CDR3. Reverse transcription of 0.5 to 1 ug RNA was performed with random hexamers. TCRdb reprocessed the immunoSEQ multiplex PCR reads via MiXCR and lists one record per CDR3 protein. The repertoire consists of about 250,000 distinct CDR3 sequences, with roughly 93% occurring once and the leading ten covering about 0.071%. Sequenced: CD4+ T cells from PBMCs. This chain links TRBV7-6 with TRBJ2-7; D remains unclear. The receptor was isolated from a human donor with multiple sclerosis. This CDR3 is CASSLVANSYEQYF. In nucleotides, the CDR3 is TGTGCCAGCAGCTTAGTGGCCAACTCCTACGAGCAGTACTTC.